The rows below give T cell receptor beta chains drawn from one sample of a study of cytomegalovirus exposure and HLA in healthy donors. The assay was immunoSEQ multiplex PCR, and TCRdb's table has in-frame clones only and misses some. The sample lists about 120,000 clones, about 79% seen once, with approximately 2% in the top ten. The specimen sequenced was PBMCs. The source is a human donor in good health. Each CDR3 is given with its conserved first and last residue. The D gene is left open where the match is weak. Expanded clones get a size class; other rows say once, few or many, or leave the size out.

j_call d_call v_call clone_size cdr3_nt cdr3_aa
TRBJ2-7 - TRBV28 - TGTGCCAGCAGTTTTCCTACAGGGCTATCCTACGAGCAGTACTTC CASSFPTGLSYEQYF
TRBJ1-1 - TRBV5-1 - TGCGCCAGCCGACAGGATCTGGGCACTGAAGCTTTCTTT CASRQDLGTEAFF
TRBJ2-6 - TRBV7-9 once TGTTCCAGCAGCCCCCCCACGCCCCTCACAGGGACTGGGGCCAACGTCCTGACTTTC CSSSPPTPLTGTGANVLTF
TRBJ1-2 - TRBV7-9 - TGTGCCAGCAGCTTAGATAATGGCTACACCTTC CASSLDNGYTF
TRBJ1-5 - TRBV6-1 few TGTGCCAGCAGCATGACAGGTGACAATCAGCCCCAGCATTTT CASSMTGDNQPQHF
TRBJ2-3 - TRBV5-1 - TGCGCCAGCAGCCCTGGGACACCCCGACGGGATACGCAGTATTTT CASSPGTPRRDTQYF
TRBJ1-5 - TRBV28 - TGTGCCAGCAGCACCCTTGGGGGGAGCAATCAGCCCCAGCATTTT CASSTLGGSNQPQHF
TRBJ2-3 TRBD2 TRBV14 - TGTGCCAGCAGCCAACCAGCGGGAGGGCCCACAGATACGCAGTATTTT CASSQPAGGPTDTQYF
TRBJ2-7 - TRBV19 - TGTGCCAGTAGCCCGGGATTACCCTACGAGCAGTACTTC CASSPGLPYEQYF
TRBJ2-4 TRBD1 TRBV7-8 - TGTGCCAGCAGCTTAGGACAGGGGGCCGACATTCAGTACTTC CASSLGQGADIQYF
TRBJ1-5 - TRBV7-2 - TGTGCCAGCAGTACGCACCGGAGAGGCAGTAGCAATCAGCCCCAGCATTTT CASSTHRRGSSNQPQHF
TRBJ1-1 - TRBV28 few TGTGCCAGCAGTCCCCCGGCGGAGGAAGCTTTCTTT CASSPPAEEAFF
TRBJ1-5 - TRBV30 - TGTGCCTGGAGTGGGACAGGCAATCAGCCCCAGCATTTT CAWSGTGNQPQHF
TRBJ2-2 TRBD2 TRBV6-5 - TGTGCCAGCAGGTCTAGCGGGGTGAACACCGGGGAGCTGTTTTTT CASRSSGVNTGELFF
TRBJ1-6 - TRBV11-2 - TGTGCCAGCAGCCCCCGCCCCATAGACGGGAATTCACCCCTCCACTTT CASSPRPIDGNSPLHF
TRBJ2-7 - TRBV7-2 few TGTGCCAGCAGCTTAGGGGCCCGGACAGTCTACGAGCAGTACTTC CASSLGARTVYEQYF
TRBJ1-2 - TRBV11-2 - TGTGCCAGCACCTTAGGGAGGGTTGGTGGCTACACCTTC CASTLGRVGGYTF
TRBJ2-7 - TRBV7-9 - TGTGCCAGCAGCTTAGAACAGTCGTGGCGCGAGCAGTACTTC CASSLEQSWREQYF
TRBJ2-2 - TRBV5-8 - TGTGCCAGCAGCTTAGGGGCATGGACCGGGGAGCTGTTTTTT CASSLGAWTGELFF
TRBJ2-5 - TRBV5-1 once TGCGCCAGCAGCCCCCCCCCTCCGGAGGAGACCCAGTACTTC CASSPPPPEETQYF
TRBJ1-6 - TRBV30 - TGTGCCTGGCTCAGGGCGACCTATAATTCACCCCTCCACTTT CAWLRATYNSPLHF
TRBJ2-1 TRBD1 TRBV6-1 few TGTGCCAGCAGTGCGCCGAGACAGGGGGCCTACAATGAGCAGTTCTTC CASSAPRQGAYNEQFF
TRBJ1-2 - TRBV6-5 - TGTGCCAGCAGCGGGGGTAGTAACTATGGCTACACCTTC CASSGGSNYGYTF
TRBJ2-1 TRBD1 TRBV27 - TGTGCCAGCAGTTCGGACAGGGGGCTCTACAATGAGCAGTTCTTC CASSSDRGLYNEQFF
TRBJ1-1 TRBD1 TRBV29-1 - TGCAGCGTTATAAGGGACAGGGAAGCTTTCTTT CSVIRDREAFF
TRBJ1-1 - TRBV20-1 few TGCAGTGCTAGAGACCACAGGGAAGCTTTCTTT CSARDHREAFF
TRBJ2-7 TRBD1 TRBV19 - TGTGCCAGTAGTCCGACAGGGGCCTACGAGCAGTACTTC CASSPTGAYEQYF
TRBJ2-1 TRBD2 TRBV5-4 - TGTGCCAGCAGCTCCCGGCCGTCTAGCGGGAGAACTACTGAGCAGTTCTTC CASSSRPSSGRTTEQFF
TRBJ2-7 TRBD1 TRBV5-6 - TGTGCCAGCAGCCCGATAGGGACAGACATGGGCGAGCAGTACTTC CASSPIGTDMGEQYF
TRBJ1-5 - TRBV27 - TGTGCCAGCAGTTTTGATAGCTATAGCAATCAGCCCCAGCATTTT CASSFDSYSNQPQHF
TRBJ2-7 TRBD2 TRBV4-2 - TGTGCCAGCAGCCAGGAAACTAGCGGCCCCTACGAGCAGTACTTC CASSQETSGPYEQYF
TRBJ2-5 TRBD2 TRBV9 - TGTGCCAGCAGCTTCGGACTAGCCTCGGGGGAGACCCAGTACTTC CASSFGLASGETQYF
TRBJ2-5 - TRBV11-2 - TGTGCCAGCAGCTTAGGACGGGGAGAAGAGATGGCCCAGTACTTC CASSLGRGEEMAQYF
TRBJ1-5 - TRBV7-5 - TGTGTCAGAAGCTTAGGGACAGGGGCGAAAAATCAGCCCCAGCATTTT CVRSLGTGAKNQPQHF
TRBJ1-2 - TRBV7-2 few TGTGCCAGCAGCTTAGACAAAACCTATGGCTACACCTTC CASSLDKTYGYTF
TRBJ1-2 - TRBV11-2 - TGTGCCAGCAGCTTAGATCTAGTGTCGCGGGGTTTC CASSLDLVSRGF
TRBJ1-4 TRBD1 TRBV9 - TGTGCCAGCAGCGTAGGGACAGGAGCAACTAATGAAAAACTGTTTTTT CASSVGTGATNEKLFF
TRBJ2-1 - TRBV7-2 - TGTGCCAGCAGCTTAGTAGGGGGTACCTACAATGAGCAGTTCTTC CASSLVGGTYNEQFF
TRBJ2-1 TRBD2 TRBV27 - TGTGCCAGCAGCCTCCCCTCTCTAGCGGGGGGGCCTTTGGAGCAGTTCTTC CASSLPSLAGGPLEQFF
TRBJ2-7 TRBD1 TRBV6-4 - TGTGCCAGCAGTGATCCGGGACAGGGGGCAAAAGTGGAGTACGAGCAGTACTTC CASSDPGQGAKVEYEQYF
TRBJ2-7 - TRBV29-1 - TGCAGCGTTGGCAGGGTAGAAGAGCAGTACTTC CSVGRVEEQYF
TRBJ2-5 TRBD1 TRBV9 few TGTGCCAGCAGCGTAGGCCAGGGGGAATCTGAGACCCAGTACTTC CASSVGQGESETQYF